The clone carrying this T cell receptor beta chain was found many times. Its antigen is undetermined. Time point: newly diagnosed GD, antithyroid drugs for less than 3 months. Construction of the TCR library relied on RNA isolated from PBMCs. Each patient gave approximately 9.6 milliliters of EDTA-anticoagulated peripheral blood. CDR1 MDHEN and CDR2 SYDVKM come from the germline V gene. This CDR3 comprises 16 residues. The V segment lost 3 bases and the J segment 0 bases; nucleotides outside the gene matches: 7. The authors built TCR beta libraries using iRepertoire HTBI primers and Arm-PCR of CDR3 regions. From the multiplex PCR reads, TCRdb called clonotypes with MiXCR, one entry per CDR3 protein. The sample lists 350,000 to 500,000 distinct CDR3 sequences; 11% to 15% were seen once. This entry comes from a study of regulatory T cells in long-lasting Graves disease. Study summary: Graves' patients, newly diagnosed, had taken antithyroid drugs under 3 months. Overall study results and limits: Persistent Graves' patients showed reduced TCR diversity versus newly diagnosed patients. Persistent disease was associated with favored TRBV28 usage and with favored use of TRBJ1-2 and TRBJ2-5.

In addition, the sample was reused for a study of T cells in Graves' hyperthyroidism and ophthalmopathy.

The sequences come from peripheral blood mononuclear cells (PBMCs), collected at new diagnosis, from a patient treated with antithyroid drugs. The J gene is TRBJ1-1, the V gene TRBV28; 7 bases line up with TRBD1. This sequence was found in a woman aged 45-60 years with Graves disease. CDR3 sequence reads: CASSFVRGLMNTEAFF. DNA for the CDR3: TGTGCCAGCAGTTTCGTGAGGGGGCTAATGAACACTGAAGCTTTCTTT.